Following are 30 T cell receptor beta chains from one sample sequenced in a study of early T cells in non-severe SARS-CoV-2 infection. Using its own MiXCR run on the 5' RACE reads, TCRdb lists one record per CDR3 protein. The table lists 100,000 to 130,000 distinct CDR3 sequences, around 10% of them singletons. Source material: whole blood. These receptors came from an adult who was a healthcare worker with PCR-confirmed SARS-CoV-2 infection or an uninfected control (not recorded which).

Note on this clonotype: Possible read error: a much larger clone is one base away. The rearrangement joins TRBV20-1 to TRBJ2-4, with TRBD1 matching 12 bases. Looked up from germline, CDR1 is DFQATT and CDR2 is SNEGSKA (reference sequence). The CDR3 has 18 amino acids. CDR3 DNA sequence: TGCAGTGCTAGTCCCGGGACAGGGGGCTCACTAGCCCAAAACATTCAGTACTTC. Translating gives CSASPGTGGSLAQNIQYF.

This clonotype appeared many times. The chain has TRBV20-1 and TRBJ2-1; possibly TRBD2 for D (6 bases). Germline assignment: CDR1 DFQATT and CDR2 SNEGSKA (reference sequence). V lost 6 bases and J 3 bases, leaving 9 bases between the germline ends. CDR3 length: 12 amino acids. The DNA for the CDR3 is TGCAGTGCACTGGGACTCTACAATGAGCAGTTCTTC. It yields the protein CSALGLYNEQFF.

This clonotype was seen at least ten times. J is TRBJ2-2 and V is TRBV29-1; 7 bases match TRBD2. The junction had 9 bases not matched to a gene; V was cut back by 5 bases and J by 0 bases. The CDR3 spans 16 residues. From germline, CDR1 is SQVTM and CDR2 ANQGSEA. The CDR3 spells CSVISGGSSNTGELFF. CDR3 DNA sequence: TGCAGCGTTATCTCAGGCGGGAGTTCGAACACCGGGGAGCTGTTTTTT.

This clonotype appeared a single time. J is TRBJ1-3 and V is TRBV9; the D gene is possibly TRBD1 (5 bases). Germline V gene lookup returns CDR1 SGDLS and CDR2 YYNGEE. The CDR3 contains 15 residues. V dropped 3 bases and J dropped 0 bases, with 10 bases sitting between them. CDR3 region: CASSAGGDSGNTIYF. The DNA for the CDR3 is TGTGCCAGCAGCGCTGGAGGGGACTCTGGAAACACCATATATTTT.

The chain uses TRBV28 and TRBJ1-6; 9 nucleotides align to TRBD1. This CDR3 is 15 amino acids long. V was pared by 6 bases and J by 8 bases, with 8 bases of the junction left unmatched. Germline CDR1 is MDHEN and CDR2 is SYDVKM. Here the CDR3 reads CASSPGGTGHSPLHF. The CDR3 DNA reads TGTGCCAGCAGCCCCGGAGGGACAGGGCATTCACCCCTCCACTTT.

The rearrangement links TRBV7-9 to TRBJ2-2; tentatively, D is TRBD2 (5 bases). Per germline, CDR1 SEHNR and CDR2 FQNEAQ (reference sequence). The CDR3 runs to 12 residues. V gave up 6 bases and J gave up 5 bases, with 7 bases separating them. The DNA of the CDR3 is TGTGCCAGCAGACGGACTACCGGGGAGCTGTTTTTT. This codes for CASRRTTGELFF. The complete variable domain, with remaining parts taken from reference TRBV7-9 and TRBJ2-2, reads DTGVSQNPRHKITKRGQNVTFRCDPISEHNRLYWYRQTLGQGPEFLTYFQNEAQLEKSRLLSDRFSAERPKGSFSTLEIQRTEQGDSAMYLCASRRTTGELFFGEGSRLTVL.

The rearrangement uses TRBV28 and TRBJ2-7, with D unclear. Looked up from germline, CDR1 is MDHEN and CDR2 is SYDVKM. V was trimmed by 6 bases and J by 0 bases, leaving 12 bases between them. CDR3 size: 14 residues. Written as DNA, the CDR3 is TGTGCCAGCAGCCCAGTCCCGAGCTCCTACGAGCAGTACTTC. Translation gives CASSPVPSSYEQYF.

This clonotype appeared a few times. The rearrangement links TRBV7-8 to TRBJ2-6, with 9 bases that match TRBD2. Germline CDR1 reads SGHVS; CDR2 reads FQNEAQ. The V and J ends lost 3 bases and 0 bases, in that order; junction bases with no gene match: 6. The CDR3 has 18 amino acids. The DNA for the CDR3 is TGTGCCAGCAGCTTTCGGACTAGCGACATCTCTGGGGCCAACGTCCTGACTTTC. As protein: CASSFRTSDISGANVLTF. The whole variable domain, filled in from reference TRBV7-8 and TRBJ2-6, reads GAGVSQSPRYKVAKRGQDVALRCDPISGHVSLFWYQQALGQGPEFLTYFQNEAQLDKSGLPSDRFFAERPEGSVSTLKIQRTQQEDSAVYLCASSFRTSDISGANVLTFGAGSRLTVL.

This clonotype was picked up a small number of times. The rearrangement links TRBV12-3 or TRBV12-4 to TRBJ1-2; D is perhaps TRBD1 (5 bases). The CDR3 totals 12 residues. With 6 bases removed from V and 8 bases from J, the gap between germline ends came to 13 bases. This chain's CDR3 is CASSSSQGGYTF. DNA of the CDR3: TGTGCCAGCAGCTCATCCCAGGGAGGCTACACCTTC.

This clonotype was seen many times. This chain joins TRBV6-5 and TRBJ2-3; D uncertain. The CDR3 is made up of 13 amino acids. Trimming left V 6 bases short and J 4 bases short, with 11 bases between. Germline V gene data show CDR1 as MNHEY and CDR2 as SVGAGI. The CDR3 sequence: CASSRRRADTQYF. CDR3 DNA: TGTGCCAGCAGCAGACGACGGGCAGATACGCAGTATTTT.

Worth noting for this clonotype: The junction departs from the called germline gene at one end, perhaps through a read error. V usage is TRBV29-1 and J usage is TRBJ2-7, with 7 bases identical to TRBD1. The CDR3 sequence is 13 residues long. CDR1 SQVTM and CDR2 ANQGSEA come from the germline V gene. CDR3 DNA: TGCAGCGCTGAACAGGGGACCCCCTACGAGCAGTACTTC. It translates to CSAEQGTPYEQYF.

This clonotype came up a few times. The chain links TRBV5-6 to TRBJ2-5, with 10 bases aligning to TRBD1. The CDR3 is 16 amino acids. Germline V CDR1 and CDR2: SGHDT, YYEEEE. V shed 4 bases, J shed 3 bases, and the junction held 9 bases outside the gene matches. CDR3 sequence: CASSPQRDRGEETQYF. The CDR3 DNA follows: TGTGCCAGCAGCCCCCAAAGGGACAGGGGCGAAGAGACCCAGTACTTC.

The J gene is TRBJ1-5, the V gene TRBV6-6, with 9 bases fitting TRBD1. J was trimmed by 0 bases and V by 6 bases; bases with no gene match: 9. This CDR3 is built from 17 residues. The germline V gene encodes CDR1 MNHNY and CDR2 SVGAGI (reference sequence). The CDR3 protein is CASRSGQGLPSNQPQHF. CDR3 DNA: TGTGCCAGCAGGTCGGGACAGGGACTGCCTAGCAATCAGCCCCAGCATTTT.

The CDR3 sequence: CAGGEWNTEAFF. CDR3 nucleotide sequence: TGTGCCGGGGGGGAATGGAACACTGAAGCTTTCTTT. The chain is built from TRBV11-2 and TRBJ1-1, with D perhaps matching TRBD1 (5 bases). CDR3 length: 12 residues. CDR1 and CDR2 (germline): SGHAT, FQNNGV. V lost 11 bases, J lost 1 base, and 11 bases lay in between.

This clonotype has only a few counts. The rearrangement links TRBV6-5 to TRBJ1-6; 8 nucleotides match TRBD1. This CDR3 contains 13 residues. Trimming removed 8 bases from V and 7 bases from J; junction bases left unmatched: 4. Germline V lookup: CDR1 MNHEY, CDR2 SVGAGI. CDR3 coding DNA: TGTGCCAGCCAAGACAGGGGAAATTCACCCCTCCACTTT. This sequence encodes CASQDRGNSPLHF.

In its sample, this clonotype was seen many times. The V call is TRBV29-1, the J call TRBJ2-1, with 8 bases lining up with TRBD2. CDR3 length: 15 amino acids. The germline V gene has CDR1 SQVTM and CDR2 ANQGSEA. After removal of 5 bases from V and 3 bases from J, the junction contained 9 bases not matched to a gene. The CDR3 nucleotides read TGCAGCGTTCCCGCGGGGGGAGAGTACTACAATGAGCAGTTCTTC. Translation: CSVPAGGEYYNEQFF.

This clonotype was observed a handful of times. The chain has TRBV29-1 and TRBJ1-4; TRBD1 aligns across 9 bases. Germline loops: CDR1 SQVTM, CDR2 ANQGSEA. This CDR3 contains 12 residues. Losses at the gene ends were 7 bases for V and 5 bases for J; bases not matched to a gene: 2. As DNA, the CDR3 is TGCAGCGGAGGGACAGGGAATGAAAAACTGTTTTTT. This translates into CSGGTGNEKLFF. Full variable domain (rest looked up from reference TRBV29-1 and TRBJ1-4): SAVISQKPSRDICQRGTSLTIQCQVDSQVTMMFWYRQQPGQSLTLIATANQGSEATYESGFVIDKFPISRPNLTFSTLTVSNMSPEDSSIYLCSGGTGNEKLFFGSGTQLSVL.

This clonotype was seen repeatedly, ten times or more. The CDR3 DNA follows: TGTGCCAGCAGACGCGGGGACGGGGCAGCTTTCTTT. Translation gives CASRRGDGAAFF. The rearrangement uses TRBV6-2 or TRBV6-3 and TRBJ1-1, with a tentative D call TRBD1 (5 bases). The CDR3 spans 12 residues. V gave up 6 bases and J gave up 10 bases, with 15 bases separating them. CDR1 is MNHEY and CDR2 is SVGEGT in the germline V gene.

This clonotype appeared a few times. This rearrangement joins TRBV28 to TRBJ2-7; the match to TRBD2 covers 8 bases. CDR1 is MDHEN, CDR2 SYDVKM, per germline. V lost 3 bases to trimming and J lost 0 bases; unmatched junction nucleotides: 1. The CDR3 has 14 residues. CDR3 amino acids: CASSFGGVSYEQYF. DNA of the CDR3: TGTGCCAGCAGTTTCGGGGGGGTCTCCTACGAGCAGTACTTC.

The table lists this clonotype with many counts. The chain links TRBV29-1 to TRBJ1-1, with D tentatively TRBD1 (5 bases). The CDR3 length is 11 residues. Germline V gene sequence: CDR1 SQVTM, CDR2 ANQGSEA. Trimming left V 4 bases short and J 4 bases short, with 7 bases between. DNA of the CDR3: TGCAGCGTTGTAGGGGCCACTGAAGCTTTCTTT. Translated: CSVVGATEAFF. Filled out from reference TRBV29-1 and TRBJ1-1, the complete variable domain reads SAVISQKPSRDICQRGTSLTIQCQVDSQVTMMFWYRQQPGQSLTLIATANQGSEATYESGFVIDKFPISRPNLTFSTLTVSNMSPEDSSIYLCSVVGATEAFFGQGTRLTVV.

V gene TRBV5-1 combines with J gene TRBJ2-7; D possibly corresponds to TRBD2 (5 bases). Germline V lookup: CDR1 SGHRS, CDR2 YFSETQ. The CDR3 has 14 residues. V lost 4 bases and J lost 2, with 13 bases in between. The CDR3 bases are TGCGCCAGCAGCCCTAATGCCGGGACCTACGAGCAGTACTTC. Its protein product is CASSPNAGTYEQYF.

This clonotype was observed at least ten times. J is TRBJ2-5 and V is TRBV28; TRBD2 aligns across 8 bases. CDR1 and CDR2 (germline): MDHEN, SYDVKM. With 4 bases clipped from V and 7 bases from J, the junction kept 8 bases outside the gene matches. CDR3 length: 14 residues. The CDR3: CASSSPGGSRTQYF. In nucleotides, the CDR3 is TGTGCCAGCAGTTCTCCGGGGGGGTCACGGACCCAGTACTTC.

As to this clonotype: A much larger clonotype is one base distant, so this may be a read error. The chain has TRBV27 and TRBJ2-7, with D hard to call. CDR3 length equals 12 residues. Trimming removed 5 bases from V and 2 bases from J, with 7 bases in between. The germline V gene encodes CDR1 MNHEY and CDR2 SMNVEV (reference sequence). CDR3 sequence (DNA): TGTGCCAGCAGTCCGGACCCCTACGAGCAGTACTTC. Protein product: CASSPDPYEQYF.

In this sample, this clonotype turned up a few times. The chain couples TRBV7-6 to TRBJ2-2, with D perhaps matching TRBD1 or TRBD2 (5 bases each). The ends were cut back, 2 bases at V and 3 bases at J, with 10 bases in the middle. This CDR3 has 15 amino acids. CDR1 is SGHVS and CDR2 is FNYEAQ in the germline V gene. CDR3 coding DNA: TGTGCCAGCAGCTTACTAGGGGAGTACACCGGGGAGCTGTTTTTT. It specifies CASSLLGEYTGELFF. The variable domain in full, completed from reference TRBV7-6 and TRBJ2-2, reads GAGVSQSPRYKVTKRGQDVALRCDPISGHVSLYWYRQALGQGPEFLTYFNYEAQQDKSGLPNDRFSAERPEGSISTLTIQRTEQRDSAMYRCASSLLGEYTGELFFGEGSRLTVL.

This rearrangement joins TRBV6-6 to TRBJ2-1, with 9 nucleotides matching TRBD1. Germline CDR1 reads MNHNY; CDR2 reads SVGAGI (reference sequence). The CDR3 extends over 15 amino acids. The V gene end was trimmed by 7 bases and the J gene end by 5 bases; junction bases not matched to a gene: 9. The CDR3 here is CASTHPGTGHNEQFF. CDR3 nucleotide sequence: TGTGCCAGCACCCACCCAGGGACAGGGCACAATGAGCAGTTCTTC.

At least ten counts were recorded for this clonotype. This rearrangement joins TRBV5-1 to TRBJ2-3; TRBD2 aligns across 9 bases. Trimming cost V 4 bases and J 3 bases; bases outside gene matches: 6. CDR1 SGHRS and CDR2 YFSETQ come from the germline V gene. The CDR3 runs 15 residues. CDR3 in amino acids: CASSKAGGSTDTQYF. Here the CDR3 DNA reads TGCGCCAGCAGCAAAGCGGGAGGTTCGACAGATACGCAGTATTTT. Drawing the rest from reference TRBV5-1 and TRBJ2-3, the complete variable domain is KAGVTQTPRYLIKTRGQQVTLSCSPISGHRSVSWYQQTPGQGLQFLFEYFSETQRNKGNFPGRFSGRQFSNSRSEMNVSTLELGDSALYLCASSKAGGSTDTQYFGPGTRLTVL.

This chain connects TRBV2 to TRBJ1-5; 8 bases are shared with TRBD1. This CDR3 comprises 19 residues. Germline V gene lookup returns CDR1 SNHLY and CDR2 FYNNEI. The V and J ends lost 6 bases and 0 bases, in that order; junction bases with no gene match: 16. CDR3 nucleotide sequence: TGTGCCAGCAGGGCTAGACTCCGGACAGGGAAGCATAGCAATCAGCCCCAGCATTTT. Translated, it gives CASRARLRTGKHSNQPQHF. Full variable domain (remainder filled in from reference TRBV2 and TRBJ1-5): EPEVTQTPSHQVTQMGQEVILRCVPISNHLYFYWYRQILGQKVEFLVSFYNNEISEKSEIFDDQFSVERPDGSNFTLKIRSTKLEDSAMYFCASRARLRTGKHSNQPQHFGDGTRLSIL.

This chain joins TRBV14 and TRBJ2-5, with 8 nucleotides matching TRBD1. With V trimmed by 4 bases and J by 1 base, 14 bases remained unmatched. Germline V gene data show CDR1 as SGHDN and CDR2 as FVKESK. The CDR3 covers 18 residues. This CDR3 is CASSRWTGKSTSQETQYF. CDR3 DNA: TGTGCCAGCAGCCGCTGGACAGGGAAGTCCACCAGCCAAGAGACCCAGTACTTC.

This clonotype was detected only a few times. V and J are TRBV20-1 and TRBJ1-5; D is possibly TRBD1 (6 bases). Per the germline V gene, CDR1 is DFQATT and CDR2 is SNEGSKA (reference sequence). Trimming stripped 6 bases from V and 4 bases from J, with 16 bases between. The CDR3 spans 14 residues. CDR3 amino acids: CSANRDTLNQPQHF. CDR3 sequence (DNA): TGCAGTGCCAACCGGGACACCCTTAATCAGCCCCAGCATTTT.

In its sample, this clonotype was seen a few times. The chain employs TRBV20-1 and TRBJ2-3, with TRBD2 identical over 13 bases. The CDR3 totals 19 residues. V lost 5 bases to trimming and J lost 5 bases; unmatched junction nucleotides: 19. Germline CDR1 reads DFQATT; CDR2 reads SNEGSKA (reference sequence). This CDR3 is CSAPVGGLAGFLRGDTQYF. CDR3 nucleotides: TGCAGTGCTCCTGTTGGGGGACTAGCGGGGTTTTTACGAGGAGATACGCAGTATTTT.